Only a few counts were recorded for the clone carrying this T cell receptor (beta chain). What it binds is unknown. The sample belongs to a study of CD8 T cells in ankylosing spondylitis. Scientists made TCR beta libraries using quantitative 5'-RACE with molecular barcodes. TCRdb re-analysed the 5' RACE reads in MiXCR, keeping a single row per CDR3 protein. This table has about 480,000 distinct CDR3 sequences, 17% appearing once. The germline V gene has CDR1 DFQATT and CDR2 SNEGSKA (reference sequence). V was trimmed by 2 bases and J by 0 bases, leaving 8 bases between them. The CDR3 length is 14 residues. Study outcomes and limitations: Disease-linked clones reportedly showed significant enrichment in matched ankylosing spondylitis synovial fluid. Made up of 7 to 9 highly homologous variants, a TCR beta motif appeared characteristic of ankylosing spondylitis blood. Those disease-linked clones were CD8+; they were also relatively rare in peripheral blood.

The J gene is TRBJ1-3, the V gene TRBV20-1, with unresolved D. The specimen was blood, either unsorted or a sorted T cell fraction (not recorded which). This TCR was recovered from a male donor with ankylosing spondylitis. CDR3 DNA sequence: TGCAGTGCTAGAAGGCAGAACTCTGGAAACACCATATATTTT. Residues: CSARRQNSGNTIYF.